The sample holds many counts of the clone carrying this T cell receptor beta chain. Its matching antigen is unknown. The sample is drawn from a study of CD8 T cells in ankylosing spondylitis. Study-wide results and caveats: Roughly eight highly homologous variants made up a TCR beta motif that seemed to typify ankylosing spondylitis blood. Matched synovial fluid from ankylosing spondylitis patients was reported to be enriched for disease-linked clones. Peripheral blood samples showed relatively rare disease-linked clones, and these clones were CD8+. Existing reports had already noted some motif variants in reactive arthritis synovial fluid and blood.

In germline, CDR1 is ENHRY, CDR2 SYGVKD. This CDR3 region has 14 residues. Trimming cost V 5 bases and J 4 bases; bases outside gene matches: 7. TCRdb fed the 5' RACE reads into MiXCR, producing one record per CDR3 protein. The sample has some 100,000 distinct CDR3 sequences; about 8.3% are singletons. The chain carries TRBV10-3 and TRBJ2-5; 7 nucleotides match TRBD1. The clonotype was recovered from a male donor with ankylosing spondylitis or in good health (not recorded which). Sequencing was performed on blood, either unsorted or a sorted T cell fraction (not recorded which). The CDR3 nucleotides read TGTGCCATCAGTCTAACAGGGGACGGAGAGACCCAGTACTTC. It specifies CAISLTGDGETQYF.